Shown below are 21 T cell receptor delta chains from a single sample sequenced in a study of Vδ1+ human thymocytes. Study-wide points: Thymic TRG and TRD repertoires appeared highly polyclonal, with Gaussian CDR3 length distributions.

RNA was extracted from the cells and then reverse transcribed. Pooled V-gene forward primers with one constant-region reverse primer generated the CDR3 amplicons by multiplex PCR. TCRdb reanalysed the multiplex PCR reads via CATT. The sample comprises 20,000 to 25,000 delta-chain clones, 7.5% to 9% of which are singletons, and approximately 0.93% rests with the top ten. No cognate antigen is known for these TCRs. Sequenced input: Vdelta1+ gamma-delta thymocytes from the thymus. The subset is: FACS-sorted CD3+ TCRalphabeta- TCRVdelta1+ TCRVdelta2- thymocytes. These receptors were taken from a child under two years old who had congenital heart surgery.

This clone has only a few counts. The J gene is TRDJ1, the V gene TRDV1; 9 positions agree with TRDD3. Looked up from germline, CDR1 is TSWWSYY and CDR2 is QGS. The CDR3 covers 21 residues. J lost 0 bases, V lost 5 bases, and 22 bases had no gene match. CDR3 residues: CALGPHPGEGTGGPYTDKLIF. In nucleotides, the CDR3 is TGTGCTCTTGGGCCCCATCCTGGAGAGGGAACTGGGGGACCTTACACCGATAAACTCATCTTT.

This chain joins TRDV1 and TRDJ1; the D is unclear. The CDR3 length is 13 residues. V was clipped by 9 bases and J by 1 base, with 12 bases between them. The germline gives CDR1 TSWWSYY, CDR2 QGS. The CDR3 is CALITPATDKLIF. The CDR3 DNA is TGTGCTCTAATCACTCCGGCCACCGATAAACTCATCTTT.

This clone showed up just a few times. V and J are TRDV1 and TRDJ1, with TRDD3 matching 10 bases. Germline V lookup: CDR1 TSWWSYY, CDR2 QGS. The length of the CDR3 is 23 residues. V trimming: 5 bases; J trimming: 0 bases; junction bases outside the gene matches: 27. The CDR3: CALGPSSLLGDSPRTQYTDKLIF. DNA of the CDR3: TGTGCTCTTGGGCCATCTTCCCTACTGGGGGATTCACCCCGTACCCAGTACACCGATAAACTCATCTTT.

The chain joins TRDV1 to TRDJ1; TRDD3 aligns across 13 bases. Germline CDR1 is TSWWSYY and CDR2 is QGS. The CDR3 has 17 amino acids. The V and J ends lost 4 bases and 2 bases, in that order; junction bases with no gene match: 7. The CDR3 nucleotides read TGTGCTCTTGGGGGCAATACTGGGGGATACGGGACCGATAAACTCATCTTT. Translated, it gives CALGGNTGGYGTDKLIF.

This clone was observed a few times. The chain links TRDV1 to TRDJ1, with 12 bases matching TRDD3. Germline trimming cut 3 bases from V and 0 bases from J; bases unmatched to any gene: 17. This CDR3 contains 21 residues. Germline V lookup: CDR1 TSWWSYY, CDR2 QGS. The CDR3 DNA follows: TGTGCTCTTGGGGACCGATCCCCGTACTGGGGGATACCCGAGTACACCGATAAACTCATCTTT. Its translation: CALGDRSPYWGIPEYTDKLIF.

This clone was detected only a few times. The chain joins TRDV1 to TRDJ1; the match to TRDD3 covers 7 bases. CDR3 length: 16 amino acids. The V gene's germline CDR1 is TSWWSYY and CDR2 QGS. V shed 3 bases and J 3 bases; nucleotides not matched to a gene: 10. The CDR3 loop is CALGEPYWGTSDKLIF. DNA of the CDR3: TGTGCTCTTGGGGAGCCTTACTGGGGTACCTCCGATAAACTCATCTTT.

The table lists this clone with a few counts. V is TRDV1 and J is TRDJ1; 12 nucleotides align to TRDD3. From germline, CDR1 is TSWWSYY and CDR2 QGS. This CDR3 contains 15 residues. With 8 bases clipped from V and 0 bases from J, the junction kept 4 bases outside the gene matches. The CDR3: CALTGGYFYTDKLIF. The CDR3 bases are TGTGCTCTTACTGGGGGATACTTTTACACCGATAAACTCATCTTT.

The chain carries TRDV1 and TRDJ1; D may be TRDD3 (5 bases). V was pared by 1 base and J by 5 bases, with 20 bases between. Germline values: CDR1 TSWWSYY, CDR2 QGS. There are 17 residues in the CDR3. The CDR3 DNA is TGTGCTCTTGGGGAACGGATGCTACCGGGGCTGGGTGATAAACTCATCTTT. It specifies CALGERMLPGLGDKLIF.

This clone was seen just once. The chain recombines TRDV1 with TRDJ1; D unresolved. In the absence of a J gene in TCRdb, the DNA was matched to germline to assign it here. Germline CDR1 and CDR2: TSWWSYY and QGS. Trimming cost V 2 bases and J 0 bases, with 22 bases left between them. This CDR3 has 19 amino acids. CDR3 nucleotide sequence: TGTGCTCTTGGGGAAGAGGTCAGTCCGTCTCTTAAGTACACCGATAAACTCATCTTT. As protein: CALGEEVSPSLKYTDKLIF.

This clone occurred a few times. This chain links TRDV1 with TRDJ1; 11 bases are a match to TRDD3. CDR1 and CDR2 (germline): TSWWSYY, QGS. CDR3 length: 19 residues. Germline trimming cut 1 base from V and 2 bases from J; bases unmatched to any gene: 12. The DNA for the CDR3 is TGTGCTCTTGGGGAACACCTGGACGCCTGGGGGATACAAACCGATAAACTCATCTTT. This encodes CALGEHLDAWGIQTDKLIF.

The table lists this clone with a few counts. The rearrangement links TRDV1 to TRDJ1; 8 nucleotides agree with TRDD3. Trimming removed 0 bases from V and 9 bases from J; junction bases left unmatched: 12. The CDR3 length is 16 residues. CDR1 is TSWWSYY, CDR2 QGS, per germline. The DNA for the CDR3 is TGTGCTCTTGGGGAACTCACCCCCTTTCTACTGGGGGAACTCATCTTT. Protein sequence: CALGELTPFLLGELIF.

This clone was detected a few times. The rearrangement links TRDV1 to TRDJ1; 10 bases line up with TRDD3. From germline, CDR1 is TSWWSYY and CDR2 QGS. V was clipped by 3 bases and J by 0 bases; unmatched bases: 19. This CDR3 spans 21 amino acids. The CDR3 sequence is CALGEAWGFPPWGIHTDKLIF. The CDR3 DNA reads as TGTGCTCTTGGGGAGGCATGGGGATTTCCTCCATGGGGGATACACACCGATAAACTCATCTTT.

By share of the sample, this clone is medium-sized. V is TRDV2 and J is TRDJ1; TRDD3 matches at 10 bases. The CDR3 length is 19 residues. Germline V gene data show CDR1 as GEAIGNYY and CDR2 as EKD. After removal of 0 bases from V and 2 bases from J, the junction contained 14 bases not matched to a gene. CDR3 sequence reads: CACDTGDTGGFPWTDKLIF. CDR3 DNA sequence: TGTGCCTGTGACACCGGTGATACTGGGGGATTCCCGTGGACCGATAAACTCATCTTT.

This chain joins TRDV1 and TRDJ1; 9 bases map to TRDD3. The CDR3 has 21 amino acids. The germline V gene has CDR1 TSWWSYY and CDR2 QGS. The ends lost 5 bases at V and 6 bases at J; junction bases unmatched: 28. The CDR3 here is CALGKLTNRAPSFAGGYKLIF. The CDR3 nucleotides read TGTGCTCTTGGGAAATTAACAAACCGGGCGCCTTCCTTTGCTGGGGGATATAAACTCATCTTT.

The rearrangement links TRDV1 to TRDJ1; possibly TRDD3 for D (6 bases). The J gene is not listed in TCRdb, so it was assigned here from a DNA match to germline. Germline assignment: CDR1 TSWWSYY and CDR2 QGS. The CDR3 runs to 21 residues. V was shortened by 5 bases and J by 0 bases, with 31 bases between the two germline ends. The CDR3 DNA is TGTGCTCTTGGGAACCCCCCTGGACTACGAAACTGGGTAGGGTACACCGATAAACTCATCTTT. Translation gives CALGNPPGLRNWVGYTDKLIF.

This clone was seen more than once but under ten times. The chain carries TRDV2 and TRDJ3; a weak D match, TRDD3 (6 bases). The CDR3 is made up of 20 amino acids. Germline-derived CDR1 and CDR2 are GEAIGNYY and EKD. Trimming left V 0 bases short and J 0 bases short, with 17 bases between. The CDR3 nucleotides read TGTGCCTGTGACACCTGGGGGCTACTGGAAAGCTCCTGGGACACCCGACAGATGTTTTTC. Its translation is CACDTWGLLESSWDTRQMFF.

The rearrangement links TRAV29/DV5 to TRDJ1; 13 nucleotides agree with TRDD3. TCRdb offers no J gene call, so here the DNA was matched to germline to obtain one. The CDR3 sequence is 18 residues long. The ends lost 4 bases at V and 0 bases at J; junction bases unmatched: 12. Per the germline V gene, CDR1 is NSMFDY and CDR2 is ISSIKDK. CDR3: CAAQLLGDTTGNTDKLIF. CDR3 DNA: TGTGCAGCACAACTACTGGGGGATACGACGGGAAACACCGATAAACTCATCTTT. Complete variable domain (other parts from reference TRAV29/DV5 and TRDJ1): DQQVKQNSPSLSVQEGRISILNCDYTNSMFDYFLWYKKYPAEGPTFLISISSIKDKNEDGRFTVFLNKSAKHLSLHIVPSQPGDSAVYFCAAQLLGDTTGNTDKLIFGKGTRVTVEP.

This chain links TRDV1 with TRDJ1; no clear D. Germline CDR1 reads TSWWSYY; CDR2 reads QGS. With 0 bases removed from V and 0 bases from J, the gap between germline ends came to 14 bases. This CDR3 is built from 17 residues. The CDR3 DNA sequence: TGTGCTCTTGGGGAACTAGCTCCCCCCCAGGACACCGATAAACTCATCTTT. It is translated as CALGELAPPQDTDKLIF.

No V gene was called, though TRDJ1 was called as the J gene; the table names TRDD3, a call not compared with the DNA. This CDR3 spans 21 amino acids. The CDR3: CALGEPPLFLTGGLGGDKPIF. The CDR3 bases are TGTGCTCTTGGGGAACCACCCCTCTTCCTTACTGGGGGATTAGGGGGCGATAAACCCATCTTT.

This clone has just a few counts. The V and J genes are TRDV1 and TRDJ1; 10 bases map to TRDD3. Germline V CDR1 and CDR2: TSWWSYY, QGS. The CDR3 spans 19 residues. Losses at the gene ends were 4 bases for V and 0 bases for J; bases not matched to a gene: 14. The CDR3, as DNA: TGTGCTCTTGGGGTTTCCAGAGATACTGGGGGATCTAACACCGATAAACTCATCTTT. It encodes CALGVSRDTGGSNTDKLIF.

This clone came up a few times. The chain has TRDV1 and TRDJ1, with TRDD3 matching over 8 bases. V trimming: 2 bases; J trimming: 0 bases; junction bases outside the gene matches: 14. The CDR3 is 19 residues long. Germline lookup yields CDR1 TSWWSYY and CDR2 QGS. The CDR3 bases are TGTGCTCTTGGGGAAGTGGAGGAGGGATACGTACGGTACACCGATAAACTCATCTTT. This gives the protein CALGEVEEGYVRYTDKLIF.